The present T cell receptor (beta chain) was sequenced within a study of Graves' ophthalmopathy and Graves' hyperthyroidism. The study amplified TCR beta CDR3 regions using RNA transcripts. Scientists carried out first-round RT-PCR using HTBI primers and then a second-round multiplex PCR. MiXCR was run by TCRdb on the multiplex PCR reads, yielding one entry per CDR3 protein. This table has about 550,000 distinct CDR3 sequences, roughly 40% appearing once. A few counts support this clonotype. This clonotype was sampled from an adult man with Graves' hyperthyroidism. Sequencing was carried out using peripheral blood or thyroid tissue (not recorded which).

The CDR3 region is CASSRGGEAFF. As DNA, the CDR3 is TGTGCCAGCAGCCGGGGGGGGGAAGCTTTCTTT. V and J are TRBV7-9 and TRBJ1-1, with D possibly matching TRBD1 (5 bases). Per germline, CDR1 SEHNR and CDR2 FQNEAQ (reference sequence). CDR3 length: 11 residues. V dropped 5 bases and J dropped 8 bases, with 9 bases sitting between them. Supplemented by reference TRBV7-9 and TRBJ1-1, the full variable domain reads DTGVSQNPRHKITKRGQNVTFRCDPISEHNRLYWYRQTLGQGPEFLTYFQNEAQLEKSRLLSDRFSAERPKGSFSTLEIQRTEQGDSAMYLCASSRGGEAFFGQGTRLTVV.